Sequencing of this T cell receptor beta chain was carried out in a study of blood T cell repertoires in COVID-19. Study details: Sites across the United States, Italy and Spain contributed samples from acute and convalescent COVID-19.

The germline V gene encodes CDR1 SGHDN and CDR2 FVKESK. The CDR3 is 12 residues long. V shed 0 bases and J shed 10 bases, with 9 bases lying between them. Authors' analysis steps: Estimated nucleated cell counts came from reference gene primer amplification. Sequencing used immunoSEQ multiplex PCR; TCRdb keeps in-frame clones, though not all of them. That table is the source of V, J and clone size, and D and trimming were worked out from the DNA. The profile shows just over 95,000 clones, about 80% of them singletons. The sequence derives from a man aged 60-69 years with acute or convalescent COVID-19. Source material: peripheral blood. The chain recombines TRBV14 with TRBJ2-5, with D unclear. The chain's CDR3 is CASSQDVGYQYF. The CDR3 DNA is TGTGCCAGCAGCCAAGATGTCGGTTACCAGTACTTC.